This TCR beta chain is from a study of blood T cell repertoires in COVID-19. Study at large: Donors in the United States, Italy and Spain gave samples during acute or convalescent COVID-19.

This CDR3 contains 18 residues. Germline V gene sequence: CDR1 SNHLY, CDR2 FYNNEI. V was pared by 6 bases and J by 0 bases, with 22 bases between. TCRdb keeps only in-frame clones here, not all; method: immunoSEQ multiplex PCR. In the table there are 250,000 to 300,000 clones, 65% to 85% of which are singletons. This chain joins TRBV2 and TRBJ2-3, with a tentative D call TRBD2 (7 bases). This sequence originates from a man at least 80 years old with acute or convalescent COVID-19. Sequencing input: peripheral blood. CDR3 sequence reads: CASSVRGARGFSTDTQYF. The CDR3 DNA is TGTGCCAGCAGCGTACGGGGGGCGCGGGGATTTAGCACAGATACGCAGTATTTT.